These 11 T cell receptor beta chains were sequenced from one sample in a study of shared clonotypes between healthy human individuals. TCRdb keeps only in-frame clones here, not all; method: immunoSEQ multiplex PCR. The data show about 470,000 clones, about four fifths seen once. The sample was PBMCs. Receptors originate from a woman in her thirties or forties in good health. Some clones in this sample may be carry-over from other donors' samples.

This clone is a singleton in its sample. Only one base separates this from a far larger clonotype, so it likely reflects a read error. The chain carries TRBV6-1 and TRBJ2-5; 9 bases map to TRBD2. The CDR3 runs to 14 residues. Germline V gene data show CDR1 as MNHNS and CDR2 as SASEGT. CDR3 nucleotide sequence: TGTGCCTGCAGTGGAGCGGGAGGATCAGAGACCCAGTACTTC. Its translation is CACSGAGGSETQYF.

The gene calls are TRBV18 and TRBJ2-3; 9 bases align to TRBD1. The germline V gene encodes CDR1 KGHSH and CDR2 LQKENI. V trimming: 0 bases; J trimming: 3 bases; junction bases outside the gene matches: 1. CDR3 length equals 15 residues. CDR3 bases: TGTGCCAGCTCACCACCGGGACAGGGTACAGATACGCAGTATTTT. Translating gives CASSPPGQGTDTQYF.

This clone was recorded a few times. The chain is built from TRBV5-1 and TRBJ1-1; D not resolved. Germline values: CDR1 SGHRS, CDR2 YFSETQ. V gave up 3 bases and J gave up 2 bases, with 17 bases separating them. The CDR3 consists of 16 residues. In nucleotides, the CDR3 is TGCGCCAGCAGCTGGAAGACAACCCAGGTAAACACTGAAGCTTTCTTT. Protein product: CASSWKTTQVNTEAFF.

This chain connects TRBV11-2 to TRBJ2-1, with 9 nucleotides matching TRBD2. The V and J ends lost 1 base and 1 base, in that order; junction bases with no gene match: 5. Germline CDR1 is SGHAT and CDR2 is FQNNGV. The CDR3 totals 17 residues. The CDR3 nucleotides read TGTGCCAGCAGCTTAGGCTCAGCGGGAGGATCCTACAATGAGCAGTTCTTC. Translation: CASSLGSAGGSYNEQFF.

CDR3 sequence reads: CASRGASGRADEQFF. The CDR3 nucleotides read TGTGCCAGTCGAGGGGCGAGCGGGAGGGCCGATGAGCAGTTCTTC. This chain connects TRBV19 to TRBJ2-1, with TRBD2 matching 10 bases. This CDR3 region has 15 residues. Germline CDR1 is LNHDA and CDR2 is SQIVND (reference sequence). Unmatched junction bases numbered 12, after V lost 8 bases and J lost 8 bases.

In this sample, this clone turned up a few times. The J gene is TRBJ1-1, the V gene TRBV25-1; perhaps TRBD1 as D (5 bases). The CDR3 is 15 amino acids. Looked up from germline, CDR1 is MGHDK and CDR2 is SYGVNS. The V and J ends lost 3 bases and 3 bases respectively, with 14 bases between them. The CDR3 spells CASSEVQAGYTEAFF. CDR3 DNA: TGTGCCAGCAGTGAGGTACAGGCGGGGTACACTGAAGCTTTCTTT.

V usage is TRBV27 and J usage is TRBJ2-7; D tentatively fits TRBD1 or TRBD2 (6 bases each). Germline V lookup: CDR1 MNHEY, CDR2 SMNVEV (reference sequence). The V and J ends lost 2 bases and 2 bases respectively, with 16 bases between them. This CDR3 has 16 residues. In DNA, the CDR3 is TGTGCCAGCAGTTTACTGGGGGGCTCACTAGCCTACGAGCAGTACTTC. It encodes CASSLLGGSLAYEQYF.

The DNA of the CDR3 is TGTGCCAGCAGCTTAGATGGAGACGGCTACGAGCAGTACTTC. Protein sequence: CASSLDGDGYEQYF. The V call is TRBV11-2, the J call TRBJ2-7; D gene ambiguous. This CDR3 has 14 residues. With 0 bases removed from V and 3 bases from J, the gap between germline ends came to 9 bases. Germline V gives CDR1 SGHAT, CDR2 FQNNGV.

This clone was found a few times. V usage is TRBV5-1 and J usage is TRBJ2-7; 8 nucleotides align to TRBD1. The CDR3 covers 14 residues. With 6 bases clipped from V and 3 bases from J, the junction kept 8 bases outside the gene matches. CDR1 and CDR2 (germline): SGHRS, YFSETQ. The CDR3 protein is CASKRTGTDYEQYF. CDR3 sequence (DNA): TGCGCCAGCAAGCGGACAGGGACCGACTACGAGCAGTACTTC.

The V and J genes are TRBV7-3 and TRBJ2-7; D uncertain. Trimming cost V 2 bases and J 3 bases, with 8 bases left between them. Germline-derived CDR1 and CDR2 are SGHTA and FQGTGA. This CDR3 is built from 13 residues. The CDR3 coding sequence is TGTGCCAGCAGCTTAGTCGGCGGCTACGAGCAGTACTTC. Translated, it gives CASSLVGGYEQYF.

The J gene is TRBJ2-3, the V gene TRBV15; tentatively, D is TRBD2 (5 bases). This CDR3 has 16 amino acids. V was shortened by 0 bases and J by 1 base, with 11 bases between the two germline ends. CDR1 and CDR2 from the germline V gene are LNHNV and YYDKDF (reference sequence). The DNA for the CDR3 is TGTGCCACCAGCAGAGATTTGGGAGAAGGCACAGATACGCAGTATTTT. Amino acid sequence: CATSRDLGEGTDTQYF.